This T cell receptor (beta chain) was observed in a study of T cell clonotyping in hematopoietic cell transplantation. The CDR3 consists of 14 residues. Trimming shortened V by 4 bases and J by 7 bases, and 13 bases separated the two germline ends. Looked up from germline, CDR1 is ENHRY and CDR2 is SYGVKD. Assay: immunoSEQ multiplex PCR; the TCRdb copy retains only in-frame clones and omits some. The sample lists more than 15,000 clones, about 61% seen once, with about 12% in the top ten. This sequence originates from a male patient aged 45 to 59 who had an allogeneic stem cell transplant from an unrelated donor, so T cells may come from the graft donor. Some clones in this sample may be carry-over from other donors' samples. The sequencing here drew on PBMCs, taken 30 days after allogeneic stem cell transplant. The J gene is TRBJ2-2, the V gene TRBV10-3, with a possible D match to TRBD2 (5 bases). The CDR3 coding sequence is TGTGCCATCAGTGCGGAGACTACGGGCGGGGAGCTGTTTTTT. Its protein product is CAISAETTGGELFF.